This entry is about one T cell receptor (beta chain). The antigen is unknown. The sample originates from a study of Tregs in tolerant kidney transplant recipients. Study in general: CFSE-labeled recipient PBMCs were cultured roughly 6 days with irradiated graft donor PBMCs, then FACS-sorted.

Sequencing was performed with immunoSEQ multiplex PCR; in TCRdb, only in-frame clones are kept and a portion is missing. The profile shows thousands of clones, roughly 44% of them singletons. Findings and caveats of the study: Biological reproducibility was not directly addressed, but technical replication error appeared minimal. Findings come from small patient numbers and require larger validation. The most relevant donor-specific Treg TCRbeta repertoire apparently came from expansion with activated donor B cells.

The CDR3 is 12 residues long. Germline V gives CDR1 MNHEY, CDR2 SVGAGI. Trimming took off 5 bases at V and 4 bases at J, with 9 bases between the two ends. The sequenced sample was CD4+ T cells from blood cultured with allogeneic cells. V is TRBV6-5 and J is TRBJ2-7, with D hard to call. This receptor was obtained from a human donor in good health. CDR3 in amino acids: CASSGNGYEQYF. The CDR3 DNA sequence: TGTGCCAGCAGTGGTAACGGGTACGAGCAGTACTTC.